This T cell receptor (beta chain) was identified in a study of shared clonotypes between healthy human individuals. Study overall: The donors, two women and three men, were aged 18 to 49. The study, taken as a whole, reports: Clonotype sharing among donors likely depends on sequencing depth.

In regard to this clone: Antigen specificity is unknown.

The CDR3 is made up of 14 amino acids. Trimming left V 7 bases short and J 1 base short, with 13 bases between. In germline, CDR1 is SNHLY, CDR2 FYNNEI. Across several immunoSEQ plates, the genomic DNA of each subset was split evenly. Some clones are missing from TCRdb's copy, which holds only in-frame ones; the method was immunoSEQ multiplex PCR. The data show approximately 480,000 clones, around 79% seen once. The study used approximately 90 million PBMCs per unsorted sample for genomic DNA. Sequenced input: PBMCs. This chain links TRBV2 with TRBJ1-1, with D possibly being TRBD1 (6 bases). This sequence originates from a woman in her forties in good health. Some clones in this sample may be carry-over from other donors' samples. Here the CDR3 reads CASTLSQGNTEAFF. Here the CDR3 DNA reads TGTGCCAGCACCCTGTCACAGGGGAACACTGAAGCTTTCTTT.